This T cell receptor beta chain was obtained from a study of cytomegalovirus exposure and HLA in healthy donors. Overall study findings and caveats: DRB1 had the most TCR associations and HLA-C the fewest, a later analysis found, with rates varying by HLA locus. Cytomegalovirus-associated status was assigned to 150 to 200 TCR beta chains.

This PCR relied on a set of 60 Vbeta primers and 13 Jbeta primers. The data were produced by immunoSEQ multiplex PCR, yet TCRdb's version contains in-frame clones alone and is incomplete. The sample lists approximately 170,000 clones, roughly 80% occurring once. Per the germline V gene, CDR1 is SGHVS and CDR2 is FNYEAQ. The trim removed 5 bases at V and 7 bases at J, leaving 8 bases unmatched. This CDR3 contains 15 residues. With respect to this clone: Its antigen is not known.

Sequencing used PBMCs. This chain connects TRBV7-6 to TRBJ2-7, with 13 bases identical to TRBD2. The TCR sequence derives from a man aged 50 or older in good health and CMV-seropositive. The CDR3, as DNA: TGTGCCAGCAGCCCAAGGACTAGCGGGAGTTCGGAGCAGTACTTC. Translating it yields CASSPRTSGSSEQYF.